Listed below are T cell receptor beta chains from one sample, sequenced in a study of T cells in Graves' hyperthyroidism and ophthalmopathy. TCRdb independently ran MiXCR on the multiplex PCR reads; one entry per CDR3 protein. The repertoire holds hundreds of thousands of distinct CDR3 sequences, around 13% seen once, with roughly 5.7% in the top ten. Sequencing input: blood. Source of these receptors: a woman aged 25 to 39 with Graves' hyperthyroidism that later progressed to Graves' ophthalmopathy. Each CDR3 is given without its conserved first and last residue. The D gene is left open where the match is weak.

NA | TRBV7-2 | 14 | ASSLGSVHSNQPQH
TRBD1 | TRBV4-1 | 13 | ASSHLDRDPDTQY
TRBD2 | TRBV7-9 | 13 | ASSRTSGRSDTQY
TRBD1 | TRBV29-1 | 13 | SVERQGAGTDTQY
NA | TRBV3-1 | 13 | ASSQGAANTGELF
TRBD1 | TRBV18 | 12 | ASSPQDRVAEQF
TRBD2 | TRBV9 | 12 | ASSVEGTSYEQY
TRBD1 | TRBV7-9 | 10 | ASSNRGAEAF
TRBD1 | TRBV12-3/TRBV12-4 | 12 | ASRETGGNYGYT
NA | TRBV2 | 12 | ASSQNGGLGEAF
NA | TRBV18 | 12 | ASSPRRVSYGYT
NA | TRBV12-3/TRBV12-4 | 13 | ASSFGPERNTEAF
TRBD1 | TRBV7-2 | 13 | ASSPTGQGHQPQH
TRBD2 | TRBV30 | 12 | ASFKTSGSYEQY
NA | TRBV2 | 14 | ASSVGRESVNNEQF
TRBD1 | TRBV3-1 | 12 | ASSHRTGENGYT
NA | TRBV19 | 14 | ASSMRRGFSGNTIY
NA | TRBV3-1 | 14 | ASSPTLGENYNEQF
TRBD1 | TRBV29-1 | 13 | SATQGQTRTGELF
TRBD1 | TRBV27 | 13 | ASSRGTGGNSPLH
NA | TRBV7-2 | 11 | ASSLRQFYGYT
NA | TRBV24-1 | 13 | ATSDGGLPAGELF
TRBD1 | TRBV12-3/TRBV12-4 | 13 | ASSPPTGVGNTIY
NA | TRBV7-2 | 12 | ASSPLAGADTQY
NA | TRBV25-1 | 9 | ASKFGEKLF
NA | TRBV20-1 | 13 | SAREMGSNNQPQH
NA | TRBV5-1 | 13 | ASSLDRPFGTEAF
NA | TRBV6-1 | 11 | ASEGRLDNEQF
NA | TRBV20-1 | 14 | SANPSRDKANYGYT
TRBD1 | TRBV19 | 12 | ASSRTGGDQPQH
NA | TRBV5-6 | 14 | ASSLDSLRPNTEAF
NA | TRBV6-2/TRBV6-3 | 13 | ASSYSEFSNQPQH
TRBD1 | TRBV19 | 11 | ATSGTDSYEQY
NA | TRBV30 | 11 | AWKGDGVGELF
NA | TRBV30 | 11 | AWSGDWNYGYT
NA | TRBV13 | 11 | ASSFPGRTEAF
TRBD1 | TRBV6-1 | 11 | ASSDRGTYEQY
TRBD1 | TRBV20-1 | 12 | SAIVGGVNQPQH
TRBD2 | TRBV28 | 11 | ASTGLAGETQY
NA | TRBV5-1 | 13 | ASSLGGASSYEQY
TRBD2 | TRBV5-1 | 15 | ASSIGTSGRGVNTQY